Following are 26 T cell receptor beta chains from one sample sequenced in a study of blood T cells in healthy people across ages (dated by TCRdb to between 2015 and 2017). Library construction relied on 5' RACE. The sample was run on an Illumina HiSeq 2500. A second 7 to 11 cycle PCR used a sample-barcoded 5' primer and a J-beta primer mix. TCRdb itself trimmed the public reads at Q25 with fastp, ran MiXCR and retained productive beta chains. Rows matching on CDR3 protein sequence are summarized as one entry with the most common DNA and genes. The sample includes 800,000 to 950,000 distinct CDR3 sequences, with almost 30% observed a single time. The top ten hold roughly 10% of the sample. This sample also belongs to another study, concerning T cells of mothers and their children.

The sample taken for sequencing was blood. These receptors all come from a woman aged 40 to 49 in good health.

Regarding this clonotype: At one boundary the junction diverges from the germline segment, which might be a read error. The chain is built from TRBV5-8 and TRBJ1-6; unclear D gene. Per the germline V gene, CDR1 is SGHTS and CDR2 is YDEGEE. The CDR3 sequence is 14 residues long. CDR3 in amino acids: CTSIVEVYNSPLHF. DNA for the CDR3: TGTACCAGCATCGTTGAGGTCTATAATTCACCCCTCCACTTT.

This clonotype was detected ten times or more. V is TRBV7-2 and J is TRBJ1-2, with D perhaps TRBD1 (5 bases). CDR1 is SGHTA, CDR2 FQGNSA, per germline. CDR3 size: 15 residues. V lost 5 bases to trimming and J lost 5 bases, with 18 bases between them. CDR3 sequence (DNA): TGTGCCAGCAGCCCCCAGGCGGACAATCCATATGGCTACACCTTC. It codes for CASSPQADNPYGYTF.

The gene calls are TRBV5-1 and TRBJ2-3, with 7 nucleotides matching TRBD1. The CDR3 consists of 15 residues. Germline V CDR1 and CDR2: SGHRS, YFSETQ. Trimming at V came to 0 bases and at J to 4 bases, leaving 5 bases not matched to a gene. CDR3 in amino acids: CASSLGQGFPDTQYF. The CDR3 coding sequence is TGCGCCAGCAGCTTGGGACAGGGTTTCCCAGATACGCAGTATTTT.

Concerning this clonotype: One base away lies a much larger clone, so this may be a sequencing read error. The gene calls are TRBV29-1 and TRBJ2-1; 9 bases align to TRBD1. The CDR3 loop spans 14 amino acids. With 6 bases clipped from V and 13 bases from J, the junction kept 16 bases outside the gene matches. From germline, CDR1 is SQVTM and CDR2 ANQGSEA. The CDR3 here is CSVQGTGRKETQFF. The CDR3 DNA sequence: TGCAGCGTACAGGGGACAGGGAGGAAAGAGACCCAGTTCTTC.

CDR3 sequence reads: CASSRTMSGANVLTF. CDR3 nucleotide sequence: TGTGCCAGCAGCCGGACAATGTCTGGGGCCAACGTCCTGACTTTC. The V call is TRBV7-2, the J call TRBJ2-6, with D perhaps TRBD1 (5 bases). The CDR3 totals 15 residues. Between the trimmed V and J ends, which lost 5 bases and 1 base, there was a span of 9 bases. Germline values: CDR1 SGHTA, CDR2 FQGNSA. Combining the CDR3 with reference TRBV7-2 and TRBJ2-6 gives the whole variable domain GAGVSQSPSNKVTEKGKDVELRCDPISGHTALYWYRQSLGQGLEFLIYFQGNSAPDKSGLPSDRFSAERTGGSVSTLTIQRTQQEDSAVYLCASSRTMSGANVLTFGAGSRLTVL.

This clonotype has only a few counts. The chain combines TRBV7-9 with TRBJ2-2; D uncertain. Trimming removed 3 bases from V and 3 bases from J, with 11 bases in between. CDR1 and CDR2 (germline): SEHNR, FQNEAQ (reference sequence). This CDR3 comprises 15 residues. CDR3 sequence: CASSLRTNYTGELFF. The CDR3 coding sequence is TGTGCCAGCAGCTTGCGGACGAACTACACCGGGGAGCTGTTTTTT.

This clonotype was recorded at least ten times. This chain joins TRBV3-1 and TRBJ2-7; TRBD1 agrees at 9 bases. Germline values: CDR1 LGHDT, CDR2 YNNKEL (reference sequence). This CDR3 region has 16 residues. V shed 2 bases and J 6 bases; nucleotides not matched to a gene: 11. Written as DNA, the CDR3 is TGTGCCAGCAGCCAAAAAGGGACAGGGAATTTGTCCGAGCAGTACTTC. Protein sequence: CASSQKGTGNLSEQYF.

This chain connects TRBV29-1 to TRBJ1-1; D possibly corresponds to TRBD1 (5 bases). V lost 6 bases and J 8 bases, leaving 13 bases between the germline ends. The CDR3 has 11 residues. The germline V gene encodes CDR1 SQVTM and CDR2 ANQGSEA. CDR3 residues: CSVGGTAEAFF. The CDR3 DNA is TGCAGCGTGGGCGGGACTGCCGAAGCTTTCTTT. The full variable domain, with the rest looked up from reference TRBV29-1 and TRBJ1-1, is SAVISQKPSRDICQRGTSLTIQCQVDSQVTMMFWYRQQPGQSLTLIATANQGSEATYESGFVIDKFPISRPNLTFSTLTVSNMSPEDSSIYLCSVGGTAEAFFGQGTRLTVV.

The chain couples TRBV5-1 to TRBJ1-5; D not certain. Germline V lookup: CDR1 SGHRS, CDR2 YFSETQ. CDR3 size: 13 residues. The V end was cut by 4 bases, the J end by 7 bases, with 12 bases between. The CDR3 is CASSLHDGQPQHF. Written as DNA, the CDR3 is TGCGCCAGCAGCCTCCATGACGGGCAGCCCCAGCATTTT. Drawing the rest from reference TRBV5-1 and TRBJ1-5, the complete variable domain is KAGVTQTPRYLIKTRGQQVTLSCSPISGHRSVSWYQQTPGQGLQFLFEYFSETQRNKGNFPGRFSGRQFSNSRSEMNVSTLELGDSALYLCASSLHDGQPQHFGDGTRLSIL.

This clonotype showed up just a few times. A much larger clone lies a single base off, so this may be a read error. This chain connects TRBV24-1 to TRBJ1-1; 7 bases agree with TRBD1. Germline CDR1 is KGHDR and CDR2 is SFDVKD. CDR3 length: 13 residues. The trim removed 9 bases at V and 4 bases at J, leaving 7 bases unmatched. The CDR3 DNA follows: TGTGCCACCCCCAACGACAGGGTCACTGAAGCTTTCTTT. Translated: CATPNDRVTEAFF.

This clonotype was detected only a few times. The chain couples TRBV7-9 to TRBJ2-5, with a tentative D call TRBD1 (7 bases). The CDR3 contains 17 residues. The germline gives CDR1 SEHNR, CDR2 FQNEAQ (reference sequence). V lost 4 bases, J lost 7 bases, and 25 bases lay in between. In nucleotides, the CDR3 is TGTGCCAGCAGCTCAGCGGCCGGGGGACAGATCATGGGGACCCAGTACTTC. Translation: CASSSAAGGQIMGTQYF.

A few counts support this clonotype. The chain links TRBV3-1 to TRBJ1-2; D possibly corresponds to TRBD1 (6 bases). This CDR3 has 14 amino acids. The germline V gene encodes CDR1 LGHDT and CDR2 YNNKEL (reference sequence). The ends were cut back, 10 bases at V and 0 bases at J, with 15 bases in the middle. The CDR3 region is CATTPGEANYGYTF. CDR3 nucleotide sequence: TGTGCCACCACCCCAGGGGAAGCTAACTATGGCTACACCTTC. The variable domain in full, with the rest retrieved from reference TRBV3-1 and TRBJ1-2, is DTAVSQTPKYLVTQMGNDKSIKCEQNLGHDTMYWYKQDSKKFLKIMFSYNNKELIINETVPNRFSPKSPDKAHLNLHINSLELGDSAVYFCATTPGEANYGYTFGSGTRLTVV.

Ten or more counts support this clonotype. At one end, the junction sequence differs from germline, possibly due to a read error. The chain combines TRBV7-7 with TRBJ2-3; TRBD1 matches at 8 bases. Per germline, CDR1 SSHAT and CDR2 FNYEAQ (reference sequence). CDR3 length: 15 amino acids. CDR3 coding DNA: TGTGCTAGCAGCTTAACGGGACAGGTGGCAGATACGCAGTATTTT. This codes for CASSLTGQVADTQYF.

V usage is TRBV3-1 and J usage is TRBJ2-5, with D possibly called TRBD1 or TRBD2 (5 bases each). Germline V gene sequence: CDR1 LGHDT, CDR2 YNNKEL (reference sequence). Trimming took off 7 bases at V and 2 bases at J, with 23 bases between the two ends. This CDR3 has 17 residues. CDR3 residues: CASNLTAGSLLQETQYF. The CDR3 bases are TGTGCCAGCAACCTCACGGCAGGGAGCCTCCTACAAGAGACCCAGTACTTC.

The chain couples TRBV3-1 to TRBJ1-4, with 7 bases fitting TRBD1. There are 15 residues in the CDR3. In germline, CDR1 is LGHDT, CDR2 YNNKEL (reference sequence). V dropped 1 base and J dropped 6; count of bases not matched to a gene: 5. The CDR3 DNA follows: TGTGCCAGCAGCCAAGGGACAGGAGGCCATGAAAAACTGTTTTTT. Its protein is CASSQGTGGHEKLFF.

CDR3 in amino acids: CASSHVSGTVAYEQYF. DNA for the CDR3: TGTGCCAGCAGCCACGTCTCCGGGACGGTTGCCTACGAGCAGTACTTC. The chain uses TRBV3-1 and TRBJ2-7, with D perhaps matching TRBD1 or TRBD2 (5 bases each). CDR1 is LGHDT, CDR2 YNNKEL, per germline (reference sequence). This CDR3 comprises 16 residues. V dropped 3 bases and J dropped 2 bases, with 17 bases sitting between them.

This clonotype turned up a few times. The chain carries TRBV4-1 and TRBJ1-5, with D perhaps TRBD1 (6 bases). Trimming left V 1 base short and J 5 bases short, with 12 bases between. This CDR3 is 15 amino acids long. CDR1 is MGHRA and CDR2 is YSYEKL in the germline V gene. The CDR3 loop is CASSQVGQKDQPQHF. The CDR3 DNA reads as TGCGCCAGCAGCCAAGTAGGACAGAAGGATCAGCCCCAGCATTTT.

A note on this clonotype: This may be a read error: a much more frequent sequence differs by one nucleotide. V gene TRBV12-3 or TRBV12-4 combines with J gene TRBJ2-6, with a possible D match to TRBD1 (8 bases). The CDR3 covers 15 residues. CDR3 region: CASSSPTGGANVRTF. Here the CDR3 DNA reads TGTGCCAGCAGTTCCCCCACAGGGGGGGCCAACGTCCGGACTTTC.

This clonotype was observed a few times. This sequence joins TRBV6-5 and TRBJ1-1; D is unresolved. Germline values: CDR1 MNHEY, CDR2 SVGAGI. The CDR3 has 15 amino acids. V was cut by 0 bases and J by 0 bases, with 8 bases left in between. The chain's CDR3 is CASSYSRPMNTEAFF. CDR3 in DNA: TGTGCCAGCAGTTACTCGAGGCCAATGAACACTGAAGCTTTCTTT.

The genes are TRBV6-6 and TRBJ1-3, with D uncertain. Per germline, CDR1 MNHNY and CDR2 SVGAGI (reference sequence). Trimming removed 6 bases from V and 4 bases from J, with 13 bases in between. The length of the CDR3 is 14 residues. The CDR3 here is CASRSQVGGNTIYF. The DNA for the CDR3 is TGTGCCAGCAGATCCCAAGTAGGCGGAAACACCATATATTTT.

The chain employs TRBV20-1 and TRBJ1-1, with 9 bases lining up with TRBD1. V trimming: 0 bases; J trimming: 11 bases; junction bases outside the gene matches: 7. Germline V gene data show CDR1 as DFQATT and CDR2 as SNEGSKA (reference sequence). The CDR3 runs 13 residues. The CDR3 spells CSARETGTGTAFF. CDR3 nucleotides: TGCAGTGCTAGAGAAACGGGGACAGGGACGGCTTTCTTT.

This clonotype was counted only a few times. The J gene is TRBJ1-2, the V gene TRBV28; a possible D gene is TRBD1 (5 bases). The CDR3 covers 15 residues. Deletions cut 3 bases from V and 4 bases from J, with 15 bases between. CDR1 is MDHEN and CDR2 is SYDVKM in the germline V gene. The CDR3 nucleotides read TGTGCCAGCAGTTTCTACGGGGGGAAGGGCTATGGCTACACCTTC. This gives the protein CASSFYGGKGYGYTF.

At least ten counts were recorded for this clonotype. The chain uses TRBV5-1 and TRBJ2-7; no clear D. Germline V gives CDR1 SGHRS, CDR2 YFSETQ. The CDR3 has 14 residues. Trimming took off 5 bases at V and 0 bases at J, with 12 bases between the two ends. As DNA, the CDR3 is TGCGCCAGCAGTAACGACCCTAACTCCTACGAGCAGTACTTC. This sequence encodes CASSNDPNSYEQYF.

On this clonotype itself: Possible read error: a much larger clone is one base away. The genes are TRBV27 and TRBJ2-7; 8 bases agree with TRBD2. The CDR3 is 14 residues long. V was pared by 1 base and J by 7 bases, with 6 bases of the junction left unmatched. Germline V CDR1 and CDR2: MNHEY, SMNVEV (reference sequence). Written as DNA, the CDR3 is TGTGCCAGCAGTTTATGGCGGGGGGAAAATGAGCAGTACTTC. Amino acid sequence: CASSLWRGENEQYF.

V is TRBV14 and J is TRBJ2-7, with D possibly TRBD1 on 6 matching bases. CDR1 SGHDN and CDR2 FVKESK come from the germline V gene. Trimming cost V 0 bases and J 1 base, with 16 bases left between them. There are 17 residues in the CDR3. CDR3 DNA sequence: TGTGCCAGCAGCCAAGACATAACAGGGCGCGAATCCTACGAGCAGTACTTC. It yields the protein CASSQDITGRESYEQYF.

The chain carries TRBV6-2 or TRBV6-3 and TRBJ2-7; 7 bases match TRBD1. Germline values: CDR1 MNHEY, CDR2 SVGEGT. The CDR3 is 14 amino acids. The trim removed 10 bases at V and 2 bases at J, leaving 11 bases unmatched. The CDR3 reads CATKTGNGPYEQYF. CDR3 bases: TGTGCCACCAAGACAGGGAACGGCCCCTACGAGCAGTACTTC.